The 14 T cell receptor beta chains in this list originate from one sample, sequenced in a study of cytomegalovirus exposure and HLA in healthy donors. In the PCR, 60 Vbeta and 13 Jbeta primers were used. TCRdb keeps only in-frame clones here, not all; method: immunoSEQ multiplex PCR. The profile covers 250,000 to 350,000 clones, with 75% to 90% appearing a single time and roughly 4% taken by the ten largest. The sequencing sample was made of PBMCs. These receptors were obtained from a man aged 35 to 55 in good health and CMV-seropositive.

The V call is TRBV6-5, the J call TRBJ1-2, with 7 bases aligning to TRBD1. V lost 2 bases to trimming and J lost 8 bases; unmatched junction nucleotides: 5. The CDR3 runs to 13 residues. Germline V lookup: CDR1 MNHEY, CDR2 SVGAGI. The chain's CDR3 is CASSYEGAEGYTF. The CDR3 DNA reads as TGTGCCAGCAGTTACGAGGGGGCTGAGGGCTACACCTTC.

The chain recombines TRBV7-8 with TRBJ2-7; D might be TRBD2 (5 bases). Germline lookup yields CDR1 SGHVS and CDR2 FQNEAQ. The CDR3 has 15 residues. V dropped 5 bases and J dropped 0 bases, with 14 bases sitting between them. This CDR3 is CASSLPGGFSYEQYF. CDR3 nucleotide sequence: TGTGCCAGCAGCCTCCCGGGCGGGTTCTCCTACGAGCAGTACTTC.

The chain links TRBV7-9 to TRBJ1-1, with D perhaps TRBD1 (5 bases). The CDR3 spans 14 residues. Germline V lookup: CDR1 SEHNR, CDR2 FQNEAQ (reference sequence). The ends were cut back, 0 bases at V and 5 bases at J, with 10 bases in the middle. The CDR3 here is CASSLATAETEAFF. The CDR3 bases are TGTGCCAGCAGCTTAGCGACAGCTGAGACTGAAGCTTTCTTT.

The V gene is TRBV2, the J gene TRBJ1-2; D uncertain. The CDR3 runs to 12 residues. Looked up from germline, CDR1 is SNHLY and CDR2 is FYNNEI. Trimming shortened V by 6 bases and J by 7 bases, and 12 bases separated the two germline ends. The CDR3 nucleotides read TGTGCCAGCAGGCCGGGGTCTCGTGGCTACACCTTC. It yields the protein CASRPGSRGYTF.

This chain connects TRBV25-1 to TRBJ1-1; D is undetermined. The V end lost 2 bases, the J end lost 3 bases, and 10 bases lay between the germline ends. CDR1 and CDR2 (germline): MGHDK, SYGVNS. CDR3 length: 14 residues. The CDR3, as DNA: TGTGCCAGCAGTGAAGTGGGAGGAGACACTGAAGCTTTCTTT. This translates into CASSEVGGDTEAFF.

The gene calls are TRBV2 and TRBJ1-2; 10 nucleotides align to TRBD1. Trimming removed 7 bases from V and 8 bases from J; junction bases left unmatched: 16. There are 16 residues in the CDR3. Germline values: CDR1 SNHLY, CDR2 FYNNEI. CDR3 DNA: TGTGCCAGCACCCCCCGTCCGGACAGGGGGACGGAAGGCTACACCTTC. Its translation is CASTPRPDRGTEGYTF.

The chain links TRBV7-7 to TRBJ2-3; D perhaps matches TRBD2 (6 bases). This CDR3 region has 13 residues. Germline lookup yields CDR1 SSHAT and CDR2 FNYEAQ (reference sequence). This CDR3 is CASGLALADTQYF. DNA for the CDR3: TGTGCTAGCGGCTTAGCTCTAGCAGATACGCAGTATTTT.

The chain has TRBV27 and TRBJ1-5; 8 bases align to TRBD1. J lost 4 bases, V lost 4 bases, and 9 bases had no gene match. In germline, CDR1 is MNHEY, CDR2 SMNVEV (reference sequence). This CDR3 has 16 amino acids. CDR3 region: CASSSSGGVGNQPQHF. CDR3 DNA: TGTGCCAGCAGTTCTTCAGGGGGCGTGGGGAATCAGCCCCAGCATTTT.

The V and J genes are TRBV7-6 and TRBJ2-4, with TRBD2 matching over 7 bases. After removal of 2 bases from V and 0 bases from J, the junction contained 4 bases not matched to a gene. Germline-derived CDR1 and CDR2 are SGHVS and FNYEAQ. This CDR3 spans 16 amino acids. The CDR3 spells CASSLRRGGAKNIQYF. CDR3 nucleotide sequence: TGTGCCAGCAGCTTAAGACGCGGGGGAGCCAAAAACATTCAGTACTTC.

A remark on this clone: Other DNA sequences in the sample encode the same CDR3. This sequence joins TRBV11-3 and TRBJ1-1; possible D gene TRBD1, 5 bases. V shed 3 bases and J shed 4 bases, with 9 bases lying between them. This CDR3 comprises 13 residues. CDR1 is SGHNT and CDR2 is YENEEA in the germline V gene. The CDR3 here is CASSFGGGTEAFF. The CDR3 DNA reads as TGTGCCAGCAGCTTCGGCGGGGGCACTGAAGCTTTCTTT.

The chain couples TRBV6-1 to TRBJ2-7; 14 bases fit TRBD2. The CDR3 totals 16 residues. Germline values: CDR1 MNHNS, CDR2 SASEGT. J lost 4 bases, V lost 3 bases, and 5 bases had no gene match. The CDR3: CASSDGTSGGPYEQYF. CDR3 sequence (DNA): TGTGCCAGCAGTGACGGGACTAGCGGGGGCCCTTACGAGCAGTACTTC.

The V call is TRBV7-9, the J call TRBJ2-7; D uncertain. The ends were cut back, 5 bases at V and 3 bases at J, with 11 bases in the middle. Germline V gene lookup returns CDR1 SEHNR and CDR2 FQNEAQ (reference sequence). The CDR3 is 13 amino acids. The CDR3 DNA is TGTGCCAGCAGCCTTAGACACCGCTACGAGCAGTACTTC. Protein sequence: CASSLRHRYEQYF.

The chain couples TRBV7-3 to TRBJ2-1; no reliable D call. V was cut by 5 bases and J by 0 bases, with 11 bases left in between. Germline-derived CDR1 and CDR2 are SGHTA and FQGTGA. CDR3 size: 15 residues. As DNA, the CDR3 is TGTGCCAGCAGCCCCCTGTCGAGCTCCTACAATGAGCAGTTCTTC. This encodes CASSPLSSSYNEQFF.

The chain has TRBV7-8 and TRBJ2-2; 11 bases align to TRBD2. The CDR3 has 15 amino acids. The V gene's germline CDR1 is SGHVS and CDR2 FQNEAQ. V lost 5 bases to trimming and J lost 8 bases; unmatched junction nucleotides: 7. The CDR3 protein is CASSVPLAGAGELFF. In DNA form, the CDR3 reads TGTGCCAGCAGCGTTCCACTAGCGGGAGCTGGGGAGCTGTTTTTT.